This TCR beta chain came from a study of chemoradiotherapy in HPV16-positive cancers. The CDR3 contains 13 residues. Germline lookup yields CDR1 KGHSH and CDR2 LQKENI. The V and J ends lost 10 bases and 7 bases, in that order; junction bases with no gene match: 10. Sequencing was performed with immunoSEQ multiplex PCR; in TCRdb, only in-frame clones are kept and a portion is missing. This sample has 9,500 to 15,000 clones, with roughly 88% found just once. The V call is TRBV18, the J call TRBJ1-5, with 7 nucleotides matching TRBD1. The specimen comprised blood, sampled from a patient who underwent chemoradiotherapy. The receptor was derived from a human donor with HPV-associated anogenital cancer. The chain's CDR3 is CATQDRLEQPQHF. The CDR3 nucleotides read TGTGCCACCCAGGACAGGCTCGAGCAGCCCCAGCATTTT.